This T cell receptor (beta chain) was retrieved from a study of blood T cell repertoires in COVID-19. Trimming cost V 3 bases and J 0 bases, with 9 bases left between them. In germline, CDR1 is DFQATT, CDR2 SNEGSKA (reference sequence). This CDR3 has 14 residues. Profiling relied on immunoSEQ multiplex PCR, and the TCRdb table lists in-frame clones only, not all of them. Among approximately 150,000 clones listed, approximately 79% were seen once. This receptor was taken from a woman of 80 years or more with acute or convalescent COVID-19. V gene TRBV20-1 combines with J gene TRBJ1-3, with a tentative D call TRBD1 (5 bases). Input material: peripheral blood. The CDR3 DNA follows: TGCAGTGCTAGTGAGGGGAGCTCTGGAAACACCATATATTTT. It encodes CSASEGSSGNTIYF.